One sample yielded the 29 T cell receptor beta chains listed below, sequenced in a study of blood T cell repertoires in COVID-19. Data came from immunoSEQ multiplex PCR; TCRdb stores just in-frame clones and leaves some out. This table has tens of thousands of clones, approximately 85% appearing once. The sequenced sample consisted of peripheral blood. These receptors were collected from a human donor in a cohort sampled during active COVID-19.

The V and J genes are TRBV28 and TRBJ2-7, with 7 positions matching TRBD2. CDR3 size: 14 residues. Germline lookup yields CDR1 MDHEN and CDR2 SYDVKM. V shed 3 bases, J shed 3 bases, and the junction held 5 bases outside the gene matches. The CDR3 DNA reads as TGTGCCAGCAGTTTGGGGGGGAAGGTCTACGAGCAGTACTTC. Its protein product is CASSLGGKVYEQYF.

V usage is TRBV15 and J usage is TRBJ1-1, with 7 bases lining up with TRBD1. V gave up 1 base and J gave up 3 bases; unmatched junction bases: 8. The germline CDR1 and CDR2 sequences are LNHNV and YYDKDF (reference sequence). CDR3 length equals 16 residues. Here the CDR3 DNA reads TGTGCCACCAGCAGAGGAAGACAGGGCAGCTACACTGAAGCTTTCTTT. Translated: CATSRGRQGSYTEAFF. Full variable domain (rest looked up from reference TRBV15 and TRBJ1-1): DAMVIQNPRYQVTQFGKPVTLSCSQTLNHNVMYWYQQKSSQAPKLLFHYYDKDFNNEADTPDNFQSRRPNTSFCFLDIRSPGLGDTAMYLCATSRGRQGSYTEAFFGQGTRLTVV.

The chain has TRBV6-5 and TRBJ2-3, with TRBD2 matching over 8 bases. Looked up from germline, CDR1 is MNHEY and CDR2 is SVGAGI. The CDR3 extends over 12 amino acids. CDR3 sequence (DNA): TGTGCGACGAACGGGAGGGGTGATACGCAGTATTTT. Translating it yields CATNGRGDTQYF.

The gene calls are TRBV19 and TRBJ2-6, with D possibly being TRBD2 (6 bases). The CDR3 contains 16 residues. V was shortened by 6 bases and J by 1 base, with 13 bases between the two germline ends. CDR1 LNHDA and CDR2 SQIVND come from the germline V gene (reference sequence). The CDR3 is CASRSGRLSGANVLTF. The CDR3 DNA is TGTGCCAGTAGGTCGGGGAGGCTGTCTGGGGCCAACGTCCTGACTTTC. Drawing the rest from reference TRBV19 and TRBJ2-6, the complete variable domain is DGGITQSPKYLFRKEGQNVTLSCEQNLNHDAMYWYRQDPGQGLRLIYYSQIVNDFQKGDIAEGYSVSREKKESFPLTVTSAQKNPTAFYLCASRSGRLSGANVLTFGAGSRLTVL.

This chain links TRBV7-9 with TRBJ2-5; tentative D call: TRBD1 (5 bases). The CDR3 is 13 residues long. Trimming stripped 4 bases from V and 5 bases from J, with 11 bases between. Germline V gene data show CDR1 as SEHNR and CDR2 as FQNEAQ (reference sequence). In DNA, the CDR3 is TGTGCCAGCAGCTCCAGGGTGTACGAGACCCAGTACTTC. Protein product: CASSSRVYETQYF.

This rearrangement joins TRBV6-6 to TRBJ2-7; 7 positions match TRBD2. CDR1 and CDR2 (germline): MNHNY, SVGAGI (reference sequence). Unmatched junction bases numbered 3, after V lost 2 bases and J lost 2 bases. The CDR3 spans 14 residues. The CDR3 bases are TGTGCCAGCAGTTACGGGAGGGGCACCTACGAGCAGTACTTC. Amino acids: CASSYGRGTYEQYF.

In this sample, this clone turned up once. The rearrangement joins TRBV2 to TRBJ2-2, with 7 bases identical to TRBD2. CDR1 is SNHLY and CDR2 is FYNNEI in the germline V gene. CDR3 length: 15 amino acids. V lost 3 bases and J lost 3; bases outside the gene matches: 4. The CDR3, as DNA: TGTGCCAGCAGTGAGTCTAGCGGTGACACCGGGGAGCTGTTTTTT. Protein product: CASSESSGDTGELFF.

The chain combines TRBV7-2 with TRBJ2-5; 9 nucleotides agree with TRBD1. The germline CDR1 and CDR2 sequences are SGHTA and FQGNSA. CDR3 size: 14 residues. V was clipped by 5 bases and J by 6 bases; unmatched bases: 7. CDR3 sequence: CASSIGQGSKTQYF. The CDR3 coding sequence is TGTGCCAGCAGCATCGGACAGGGGTCTAAGACCCAGTACTTC.

The CDR3 DNA reads as TGTGCCAGCAGCTTAGAGCTCGGGGTCTCCTACGAGCAGTACTTC. Its translation is CASSLELGVSYEQYF. The chain is built from TRBV7-2 and TRBJ2-7, with D maybe TRBD2 (5 bases). Germline V gives CDR1 SGHTA, CDR2 FQGNSA. The CDR3 has 15 amino acids. Trimming stripped 1 base from V and 0 bases from J, with 10 bases between.

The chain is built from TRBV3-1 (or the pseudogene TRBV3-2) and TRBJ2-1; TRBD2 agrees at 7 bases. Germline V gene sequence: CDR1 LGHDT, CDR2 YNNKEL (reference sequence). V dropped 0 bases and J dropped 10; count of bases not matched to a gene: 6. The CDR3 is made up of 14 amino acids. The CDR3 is CASSQDWGGEEQFF. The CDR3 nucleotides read TGTGCCAGCAGCCAAGATTGGGGGGGGGAGGAGCAGTTCTTC.

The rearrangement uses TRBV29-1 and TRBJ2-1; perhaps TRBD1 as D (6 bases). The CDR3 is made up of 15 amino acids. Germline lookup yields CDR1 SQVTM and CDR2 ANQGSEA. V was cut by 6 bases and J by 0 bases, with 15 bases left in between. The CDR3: CSVSQKGGSYNEQFF. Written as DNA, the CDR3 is TGCAGCGTGTCGCAAAAAGGGGGCTCCTACAATGAGCAGTTCTTC.

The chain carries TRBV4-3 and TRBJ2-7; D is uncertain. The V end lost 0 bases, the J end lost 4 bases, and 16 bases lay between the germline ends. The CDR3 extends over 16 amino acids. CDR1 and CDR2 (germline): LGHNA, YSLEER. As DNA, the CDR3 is TGCGCCAGCAGCCAAGATTTCGCAGGTGGCCTATACGAGCAGTACTTC. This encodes CASSQDFAGGLYEQYF.

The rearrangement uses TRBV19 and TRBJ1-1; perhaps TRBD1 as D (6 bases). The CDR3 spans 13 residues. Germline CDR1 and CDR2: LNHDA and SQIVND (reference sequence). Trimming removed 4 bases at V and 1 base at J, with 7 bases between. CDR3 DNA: TGTGCCAGTAGTAGACAGGCGAACACTGAAGCTTTCTTT. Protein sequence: CASSRQANTEAFF.

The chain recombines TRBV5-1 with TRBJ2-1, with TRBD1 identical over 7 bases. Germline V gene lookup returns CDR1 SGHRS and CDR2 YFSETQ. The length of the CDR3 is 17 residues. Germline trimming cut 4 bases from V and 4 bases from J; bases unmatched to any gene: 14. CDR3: CASSGAETGFLYNEQFF. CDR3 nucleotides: TGCGCCAGCAGCGGAGCTGAGACAGGGTTCCTTTACAATGAGCAGTTCTTC.

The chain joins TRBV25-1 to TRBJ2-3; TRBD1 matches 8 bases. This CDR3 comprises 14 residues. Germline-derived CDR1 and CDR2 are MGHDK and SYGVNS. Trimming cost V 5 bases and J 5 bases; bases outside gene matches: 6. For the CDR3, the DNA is TGTGCCAGCAGTTCGCAGGGGGCGGGAGATACGCAGTATTTT. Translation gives CASSSQGAGDTQYF.

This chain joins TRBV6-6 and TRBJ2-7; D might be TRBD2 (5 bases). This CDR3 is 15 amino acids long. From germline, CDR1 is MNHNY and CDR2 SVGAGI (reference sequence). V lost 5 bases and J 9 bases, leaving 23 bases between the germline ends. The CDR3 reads CASSPPGIPNSGQYF. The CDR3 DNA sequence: TGTGCCAGCAGTCCCCCCGGGATCCCCAACTCCGGGCAGTACTTC.

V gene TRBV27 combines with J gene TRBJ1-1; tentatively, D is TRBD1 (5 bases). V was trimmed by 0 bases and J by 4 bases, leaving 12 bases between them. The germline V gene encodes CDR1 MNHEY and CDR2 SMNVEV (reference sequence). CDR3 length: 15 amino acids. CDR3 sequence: CASSLSRGGSTEAFF. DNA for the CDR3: TGTGCCAGCAGTTTATCGAGGGGAGGTAGCACTGAAGCTTTCTTT.

The CDR3 sequence: CASSLGTGEYEQYF. The CDR3 DNA reads as TGTGCCAGCAGTTTAGGGACAGGGGAGTACGAGCAGTACTTC. This chain joins TRBV6-6 and TRBJ2-7; 10 bases are a match to TRBD1. CDR1 and CDR2 (germline): MNHNY, SVGAGI (reference sequence). The CDR3 loop spans 14 amino acids. V lost 4 bases, J lost 4 bases, and 4 bases stayed unmatched.

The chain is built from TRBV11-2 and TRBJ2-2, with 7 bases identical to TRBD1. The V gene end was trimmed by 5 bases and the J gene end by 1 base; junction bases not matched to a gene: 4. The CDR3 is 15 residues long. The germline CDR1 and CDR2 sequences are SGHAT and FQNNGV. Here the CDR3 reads CASSPGTVNTGELFF. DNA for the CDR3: TGTGCCAGCAGCCCCGGGACAGTGAACACCGGGGAGCTGTTTTTT. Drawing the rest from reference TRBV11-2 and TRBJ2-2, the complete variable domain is EAGVAQSPRYKIIEKRQSVAFWCNPISGHATLYWYQQILGQGPKLLIQFQNNGVVDDSQLPKDRFSAERLKGVDSTLKIQPAKLEDSAVYLCASSPGTVNTGELFFGEGSRLTVL.

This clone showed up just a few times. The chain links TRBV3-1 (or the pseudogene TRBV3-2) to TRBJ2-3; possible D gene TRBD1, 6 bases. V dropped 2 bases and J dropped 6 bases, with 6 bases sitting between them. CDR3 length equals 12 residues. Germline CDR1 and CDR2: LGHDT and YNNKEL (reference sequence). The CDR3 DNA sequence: TGTGCCAGCAGCCAAACAGGGGATACGCAGTATTTT. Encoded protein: CASSQTGDTQYF.

The CDR3 here is CASSPRQGPYNEQFF. The CDR3 DNA reads TGTGCCAGCAGCCCCCGACAGGGGCCCTACAATGAGCAGTTCTTC. This sequence joins TRBV3-1 (or the pseudogene TRBV3-2) and TRBJ2-1; 8 bases line up with TRBD1. Trimming removed 4 bases from V and 2 bases from J; junction bases left unmatched: 4. Germline assignment: CDR1 LGHDT and CDR2 YNNKEL (reference sequence). The CDR3 runs to 15 residues.

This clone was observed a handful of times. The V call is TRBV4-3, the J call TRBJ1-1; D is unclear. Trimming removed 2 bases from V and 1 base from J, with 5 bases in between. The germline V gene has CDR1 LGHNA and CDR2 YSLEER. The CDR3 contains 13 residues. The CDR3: CASSQWRNTEAFF. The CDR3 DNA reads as TGCGCCAGCAGCCAATGGAGGAACACTGAAGCTTTCTTT.

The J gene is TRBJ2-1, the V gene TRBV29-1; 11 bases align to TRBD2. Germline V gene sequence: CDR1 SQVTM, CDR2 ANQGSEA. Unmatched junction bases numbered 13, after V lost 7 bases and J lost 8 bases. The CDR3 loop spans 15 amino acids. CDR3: CSAVRSTSGVDEQFF. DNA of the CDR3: TGCAGCGCAGTACGGTCGACTAGCGGGGTCGATGAGCAGTTCTTC.

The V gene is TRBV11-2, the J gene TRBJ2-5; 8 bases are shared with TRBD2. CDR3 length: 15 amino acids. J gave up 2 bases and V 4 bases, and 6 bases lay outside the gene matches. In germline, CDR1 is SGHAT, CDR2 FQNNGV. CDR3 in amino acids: CASSYRTSLQETQYF. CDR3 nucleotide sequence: TGTGCCAGCAGCTACCGGACTAGCCTACAAGAGACCCAGTACTTC.

CDR3: CATSPEGNYGYTF. The CDR3 DNA is TGTGCCACCAGCCCTGAGGGAAACTATGGCTACACCTTC. V usage is TRBV15 and J usage is TRBJ1-2, with D hard to call. V was clipped by 5 bases and J by 2 bases, with 9 bases between them. CDR1 is LNHNV, CDR2 YYDKDF, per germline (reference sequence). The CDR3 runs 13 residues.

The CDR3 reads CASSQVAASGTGELFF. The CDR3, as DNA: TGTGCCAGCAGCCAGGTGGCGGCTAGCGGGACCGGGGAGCTGTTTTTT. The V call is TRBV7-2, the J call TRBJ2-2; 8 nucleotides align to TRBD2. CDR1 is SGHTA, CDR2 FQGNSA, per germline. There are 16 residues in the CDR3. The V gene end was trimmed by 5 bases and the J gene end by 5 bases; junction bases not matched to a gene: 10. Filled out from reference TRBV7-2 and TRBJ2-2, the complete variable domain reads GAGVSQSPSNKVTEKGKDVELRCDPISGHTALYWYRQSLGQGLEFLIYFQGNSAPDKSGLPSDRFSAERTGGSVSTLTIQRTQQEDSAVYLCASSQVAASGTGELFFGEGSRLTVL.

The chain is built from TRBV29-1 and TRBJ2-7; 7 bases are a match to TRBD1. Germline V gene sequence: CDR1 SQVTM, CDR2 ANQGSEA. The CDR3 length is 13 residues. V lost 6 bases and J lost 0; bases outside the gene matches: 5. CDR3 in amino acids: CSVVRDSSYEQYF. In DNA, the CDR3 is TGCAGCGTCGTTCGGGACAGCTCCTACGAGCAGTACTTC.

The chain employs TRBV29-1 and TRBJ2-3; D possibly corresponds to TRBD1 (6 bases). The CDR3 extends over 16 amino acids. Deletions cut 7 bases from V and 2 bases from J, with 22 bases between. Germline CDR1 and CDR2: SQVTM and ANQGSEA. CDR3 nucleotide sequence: TGCAGCGCAAGAACTGAACCGGGACACCTCACAGATACGCAGTATTTT. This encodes CSARTEPGHLTDTQYF.

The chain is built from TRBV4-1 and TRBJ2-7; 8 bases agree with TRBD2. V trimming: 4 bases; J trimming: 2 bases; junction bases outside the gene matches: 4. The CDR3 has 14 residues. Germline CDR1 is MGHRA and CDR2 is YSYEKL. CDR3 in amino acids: CASSRVAGTYEQYF. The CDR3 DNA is TGCGCCAGCAGCCGGGTAGCGGGAACCTACGAGCAGTACTTC.